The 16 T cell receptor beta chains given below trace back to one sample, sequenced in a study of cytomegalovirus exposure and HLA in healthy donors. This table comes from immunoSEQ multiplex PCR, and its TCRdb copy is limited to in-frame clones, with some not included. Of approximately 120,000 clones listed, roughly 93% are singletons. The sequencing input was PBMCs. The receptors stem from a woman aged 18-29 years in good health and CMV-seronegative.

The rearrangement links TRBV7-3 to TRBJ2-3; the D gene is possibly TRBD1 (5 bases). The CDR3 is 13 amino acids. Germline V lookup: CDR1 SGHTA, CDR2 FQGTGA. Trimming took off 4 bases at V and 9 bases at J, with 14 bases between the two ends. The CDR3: CASSSGHQGTQYF. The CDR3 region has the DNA TGTGCCAGCAGCTCCGGACACCAAGGGACGCAGTATTTT.

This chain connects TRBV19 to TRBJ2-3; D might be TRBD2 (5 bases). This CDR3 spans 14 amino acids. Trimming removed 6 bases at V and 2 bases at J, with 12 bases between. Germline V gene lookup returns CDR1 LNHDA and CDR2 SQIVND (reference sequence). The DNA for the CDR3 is TGTGCCAGTAGCTGGTCGGGGAACACAGATACGCAGTATTTT. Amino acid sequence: CASSWSGNTDTQYF.

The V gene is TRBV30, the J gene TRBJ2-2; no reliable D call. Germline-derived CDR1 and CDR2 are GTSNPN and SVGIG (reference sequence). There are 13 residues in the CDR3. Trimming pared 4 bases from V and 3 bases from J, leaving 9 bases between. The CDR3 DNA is TGTGCCTGGAACAGAGAATACACCGGGGAGCTGTTTTTT. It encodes CAWNREYTGELFF.

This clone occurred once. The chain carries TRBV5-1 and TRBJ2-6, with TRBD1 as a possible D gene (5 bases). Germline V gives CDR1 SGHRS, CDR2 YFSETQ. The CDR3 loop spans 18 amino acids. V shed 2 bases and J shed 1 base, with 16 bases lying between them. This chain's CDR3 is CASSFGQGGSSGANVLTF. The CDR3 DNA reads TGCGCCAGCAGCTTTGGGCAGGGTGGCTCTTCTGGGGCCAACGTCCTGACTTTC.

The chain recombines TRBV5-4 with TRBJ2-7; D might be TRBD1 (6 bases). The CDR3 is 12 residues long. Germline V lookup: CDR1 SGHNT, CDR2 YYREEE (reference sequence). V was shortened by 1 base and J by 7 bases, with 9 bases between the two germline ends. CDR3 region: CASSLTRGEQYF. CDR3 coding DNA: TGTGCCAGCAGCTTGACGAGGGGGGAGCAGTACTTC. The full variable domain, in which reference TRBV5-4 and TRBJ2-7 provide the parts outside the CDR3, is ETGVTQSPTHLIKTRGQQVTLRCSSQSGHNTVSWYQQALGQGPQFIFQYYREEENGRGNFPPRFSGLQFPNYSSELNVNALELDDSALYLCASSLTRGEQYFGPGTRLTVT.

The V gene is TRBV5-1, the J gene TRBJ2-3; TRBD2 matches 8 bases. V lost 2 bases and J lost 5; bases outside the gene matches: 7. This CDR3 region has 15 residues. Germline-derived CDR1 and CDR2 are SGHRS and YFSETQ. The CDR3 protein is CASSFNGLAGDTQYF. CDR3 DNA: TGCGCCAGCAGCTTCAACGGGCTAGCGGGAGATACGCAGTATTTT.

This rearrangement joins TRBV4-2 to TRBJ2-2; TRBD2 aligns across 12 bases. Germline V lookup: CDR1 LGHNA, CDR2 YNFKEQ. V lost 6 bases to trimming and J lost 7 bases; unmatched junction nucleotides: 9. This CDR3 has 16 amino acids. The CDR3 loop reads CASSVLAGGSNGELFF. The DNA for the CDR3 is TGTGCCAGCAGTGTACTAGCGGGGGGTTCAAACGGGGAGCTGTTTTTT.

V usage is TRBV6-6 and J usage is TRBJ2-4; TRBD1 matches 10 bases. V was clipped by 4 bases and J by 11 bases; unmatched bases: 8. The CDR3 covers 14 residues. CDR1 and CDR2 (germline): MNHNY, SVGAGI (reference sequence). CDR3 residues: CASSLTRDRGVQYF. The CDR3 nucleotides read TGTGCCAGCAGTTTAACCCGGGACAGGGGAGTTCAGTACTTC.

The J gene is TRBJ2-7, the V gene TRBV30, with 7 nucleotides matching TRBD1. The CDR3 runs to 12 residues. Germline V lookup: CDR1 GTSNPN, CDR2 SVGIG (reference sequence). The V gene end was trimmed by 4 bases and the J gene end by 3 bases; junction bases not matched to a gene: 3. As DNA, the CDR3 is TGTGCCTGGACTAGGGGGCACTACGAGCAGTACTTC. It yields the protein CAWTRGHYEQYF.

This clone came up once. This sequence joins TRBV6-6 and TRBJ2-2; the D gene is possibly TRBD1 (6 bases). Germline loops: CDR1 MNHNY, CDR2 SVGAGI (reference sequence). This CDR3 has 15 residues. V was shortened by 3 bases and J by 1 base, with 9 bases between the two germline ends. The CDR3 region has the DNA TGTGCCAGCAGTTATGGCAGGGGGAACACCGGGGAGCTGTTTTTT. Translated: CASSYGRGNTGELFF.

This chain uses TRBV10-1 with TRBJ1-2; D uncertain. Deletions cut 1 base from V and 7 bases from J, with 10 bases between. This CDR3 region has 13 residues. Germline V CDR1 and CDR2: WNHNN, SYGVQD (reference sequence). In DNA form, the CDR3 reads TGCGCCAGCAGTGAGTTTCAGTCGGGTGGCTACACCTTC. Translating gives CASSEFQSGGYTF.

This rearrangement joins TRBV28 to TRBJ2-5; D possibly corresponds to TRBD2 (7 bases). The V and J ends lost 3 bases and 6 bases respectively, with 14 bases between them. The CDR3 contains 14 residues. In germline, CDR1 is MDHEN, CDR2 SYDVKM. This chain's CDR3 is CASSFEGGLKTQYF. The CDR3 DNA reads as TGTGCCAGCAGTTTTGAGGGGGGGCTAAAGACCCAGTACTTC.

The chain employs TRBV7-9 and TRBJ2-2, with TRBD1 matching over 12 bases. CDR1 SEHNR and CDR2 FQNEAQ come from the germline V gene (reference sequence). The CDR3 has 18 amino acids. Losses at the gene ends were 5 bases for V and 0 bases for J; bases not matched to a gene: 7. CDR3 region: CASSPRDRGPANTGELFF. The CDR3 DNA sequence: TGTGCCAGCAGCCCGCGGGACAGGGGGCCTGCGAACACCGGGGAGCTGTTTTTT. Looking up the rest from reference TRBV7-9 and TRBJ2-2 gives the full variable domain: DTGVSQNPRHKITKRGQNVTFRCDPISEHNRLYWYRQTLGQGPEFLTYFQNEAQLEKSRLLSDRFSAERPKGSFSTLEIQRTEQGDSAMYLCASSPRDRGPANTGELFFGEGSRLTVL.

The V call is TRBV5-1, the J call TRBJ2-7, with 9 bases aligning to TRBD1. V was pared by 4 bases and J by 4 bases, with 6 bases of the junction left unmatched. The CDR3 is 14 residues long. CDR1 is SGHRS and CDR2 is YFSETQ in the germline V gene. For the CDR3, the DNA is TGCGCCAGCAGCCCCGGACAGGGGTGGTACGAGCAGTACTTC. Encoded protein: CASSPGQGWYEQYF.

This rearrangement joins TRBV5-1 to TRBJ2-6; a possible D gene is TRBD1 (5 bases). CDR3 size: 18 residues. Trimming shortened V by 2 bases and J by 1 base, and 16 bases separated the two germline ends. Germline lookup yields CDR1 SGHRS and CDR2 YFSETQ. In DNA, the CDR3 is TGCGCCAGCAGCTTAGGGGCTTCGACTCTATCTGGGGCCAACGTCCTGACTTTC. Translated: CASSLGASTLSGANVLTF. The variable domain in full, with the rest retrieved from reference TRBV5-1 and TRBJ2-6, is KAGVTQTPRYLIKTRGQQVTLSCSPISGHRSVSWYQQTPGQGLQFLFEYFSETQRNKGNFPGRFSGRQFSNSRSEMNVSTLELGDSALYLCASSLGASTLSGANVLTFGAGSRLTVL.

The CDR3 reads CASSAIGNSGETQYF. DNA for the CDR3: TGTGCCAGCAGCGCTATAGGGAATTCGGGGGAGACCCAGTACTTC. The chain couples TRBV9 to TRBJ2-5, with D tentatively TRBD2 (5 bases). V was trimmed by 3 bases and J by 5 bases, leaving 17 bases between them. The CDR3 is 15 amino acids. Per the germline V gene, CDR1 is SGDLS and CDR2 is YYNGEE.